A single sample is the source of the 30 T cell receptor beta chains below, sequenced in a study of shared clonotypes between healthy human individuals. Method: immunoSEQ multiplex PCR; TCRdb's copy keeps in-frame clones and lacks some. The repertoire holds roughly 2,000,000 clones, just under 95% seen once, with around 1.7% in the top ten. CD45RO-negative, CCR7-selected cells formed the naive CD8 fraction, which excluded terminally differentiated effector memory CD45RA+ cells. Sequencing input: naive CD8+ T cells from PBMCs. These receptor sequences come from a man between 18 and 35 years old in good health. Some clones in this sample may be carry-over from other donors' samples.

This chain connects TRBV7-9 to TRBJ2-5; D uncertain. This CDR3 has 16 residues. V lost 5 bases, J lost 2 bases, and 18 bases lay in between. Germline V CDR1 and CDR2: SEHNR, FQNEAQ (reference sequence). In DNA form, the CDR3 reads TGTGCCAGCAGCGGACCACCGGCAGGCCCTCAAGAGACCCAGTACTTC. Its translation is CASSGPPAGPQETQYF.

The V call is TRBV7-9, the J call TRBJ2-3; D remains unclear. The CDR3 runs to 12 residues. The germline V and J ends were trimmed by 1 base and 7 bases, with 6 bases remaining between them. Germline V gene lookup returns CDR1 SEHNR and CDR2 FQNEAQ (reference sequence). The DNA for the CDR3 is TGTGCCAGCAGCTTAGGAGAATATACGCAGTATTTT. The encoded protein is CASSLGEYTQYF.

This chain uses TRBV19 with TRBJ1-1, with D perhaps matching TRBD1 (5 bases). The germline V gene has CDR1 LNHDA and CDR2 SQIVND (reference sequence). Trimming took 8 bases from V and 3 from J, leaving 16 bases between them. This CDR3 spans 14 amino acids. The CDR3 loop is CASSWGEWDTEAFF. The DNA of the CDR3 is TGTGCCAGTTCATGGGGGGAGTGGGACACTGAAGCTTTCTTT.

The CDR3 DNA follows: TGTGCCAGCAGTTGGGGGGGGGTGGAGCAGTACTTC. It specifies CASSWGGVEQYF. The chain combines TRBV27 with TRBJ2-7; 7 positions match TRBD2. V was pared by 4 bases and J by 7 bases, with 4 bases of the junction left unmatched. The CDR3 consists of 12 residues. Germline CDR1 and CDR2: MNHEY and SMNVEV (reference sequence).

The chain recombines TRBV7-9 with TRBJ1-2; D possibly corresponds to TRBD1 (6 bases). Per the germline V gene, CDR1 is SEHNR and CDR2 is FQNEAQ (reference sequence). The CDR3 contains 15 residues. Trimming pared 3 bases from V and 6 bases from J, leaving 17 bases between. Here the CDR3 reads CASSFASGVIDGYTF. CDR3 in DNA: TGTGCCAGCAGCTTTGCGTCAGGGGTCATCGATGGCTACACCTTC.

The V gene is TRBV7-9, the J gene TRBJ2-1; 7 nucleotides align to TRBD2. CDR1 SEHNR and CDR2 FQNEAQ come from the germline V gene (reference sequence). J was trimmed by 12 bases and V by 4 bases; bases with no gene match: 18. There are 16 residues in the CDR3. In DNA form, the CDR3 reads TGTGCCAGCAGCTCATCACGGGACTACCTTGCCGGGGGGCAGTTCTTC. This gives the protein CASSSSRDYLAGGQFF.

The chain combines TRBV4-3 with TRBJ2-6; D unclear. This CDR3 contains 15 residues. From germline, CDR1 is LGHNA and CDR2 YSLEER. With 1 base removed from V and 2 bases from J, the gap between germline ends came to 6 bases. The CDR3 reads CASSQGTAGANVLTF. CDR3 coding DNA: TGCGCCAGCAGCCAAGGAACAGCTGGGGCCAACGTCCTGACTTTC.

The chain couples TRBV5-6 to TRBJ1-3; D gene uncertain. V was trimmed by 6 bases and J by 4 bases, leaving 17 bases between them. CDR1 is SGHDT and CDR2 is YYEEEE in the germline V gene. The CDR3 covers 15 residues. The DNA for the CDR3 is TGTGCCAGCACCTCGTCGGGTTTGGGCGGAAACACCATATATTTT. Amino acids: CASTSSGLGGNTIYF.

This chain joins TRBV28 and TRBJ1-1; TRBD1 might be the D (5 bases). In germline, CDR1 is MDHEN, CDR2 SYDVKM. V was trimmed by 6 bases and J by 5 bases, leaving 13 bases between them. The CDR3 contains 13 residues. The chain's CDR3 is CASSPGGGTEAFF. DNA of the CDR3: TGTGCCAGCAGCCCTGGGGGGGGGACTGAAGCTTTCTTT.

V usage is TRBV7-9 and J usage is TRBJ1-3; D perhaps matches TRBD1 (5 bases). Germline V gives CDR1 SEHNR, CDR2 FQNEAQ (reference sequence). Trimming removed 4 bases at V and 0 bases at J, with 10 bases between. This CDR3 has 15 amino acids. Written as DNA, the CDR3 is TGTGCCAGCAGCTGGAGGACATACTCTGGAAACACCATATATTTT. Protein: CASSWRTYSGNTIYF.

This clone appeared a few times. The rearrangement uses TRBV18 and TRBJ1-5; D remains unclear. In germline, CDR1 is KGHSH, CDR2 LQKENI. The CDR3 loop spans 12 amino acids. V gave up 0 bases and J gave up 7 bases, with 4 bases separating them. In DNA form, the CDR3 reads TGTGCCAGCTCACCACCAGGGCAGCCCCAGCATTTT. Translated, it gives CASSPPGQPQHF.

The chain combines TRBV28 with TRBJ2-7; D assignment may be TRBD1 or TRBD2 (5 bases each). Looked up from germline, CDR1 is MDHEN and CDR2 is SYDVKM. CDR3 length: 13 residues. The V gene lost 10 bases and the J gene lost 2 bases, with 15 bases spanning the gap. In nucleotides, the CDR3 is TGTGCCACCGTGGGGGTGCAGACCTACGAGCAGTACTTC. It is translated as CATVGVQTYEQYF.

V usage is TRBV19 and J usage is TRBJ2-6; possibly TRBD1 or TRBD2 for D (6 bases each). This CDR3 region has 13 residues. The V end was cut by 10 bases, the J end by 4 bases, with 11 bases between. The germline CDR1 and CDR2 sequences are LNHDA and SQIVND (reference sequence). The CDR3 here is CATRGAGANVLTF. CDR3 DNA: TGTGCCACTAGGGGGGCCGGGGCCAACGTCCTGACTTTC.

V usage is TRBV4-3 and J usage is TRBJ1-5; D is unclear. The CDR3 is made up of 14 amino acids. V dropped 1 base and J dropped 11 bases, with 15 bases sitting between them. Germline loops: CDR1 LGHNA, CDR2 YSLEER. CDR3 amino acids: CASSQVPEVSAQHF. CDR3 sequence (DNA): TGCGCCAGCAGCCAAGTTCCCGAAGTTTCAGCCCAGCATTTT.

The chain joins TRBV9 to TRBJ2-1, with TRBD2 as a possible D gene (5 bases). The V and J ends lost 4 bases and 0 bases respectively, with 14 bases between them. CDR3 length equals 16 residues. Germline V CDR1 and CDR2: SGDLS, YYNGEE. The DNA for the CDR3 is TGTGCCAGCAGCCCCCACCGGGAACCCTCCTACAATGAGCAGTTCTTC. It codes for CASSPHREPSYNEQFF.

Comment on this clone: Other DNA sequences within the sample encode an identical CDR3. The chain joins TRBV29-1 to TRBJ2-1; 7 positions agree with TRBD2. Germline CDR1 and CDR2: SQVTM and ANQGSEA. CDR3 length equals 14 residues. With V trimmed by 5 bases and J by 0 bases, 4 bases remained unmatched. The CDR3 DNA follows: TGCAGCGTTCTCGGGGGGAGCTCCTACAATGAGCAGTTCTTC. Amino acid sequence: CSVLGGSSYNEQFF.

The V call is TRBV6-5, the J call TRBJ1-3; possible D gene TRBD1, 5 bases. CDR3 length equals 15 residues. Germline CDR1 and CDR2: MNHEY and SVGAGI. V lost 5 bases and J lost 4, with 15 bases in between. CDR3 DNA: TGTGCCAGCAGTGGGACCAGGGCACGGGGAAACACCATATATTTT. Encoded protein: CASSGTRARGNTIYF.

V is TRBV2 and J is TRBJ2-1; the match to TRBD2 covers 9 bases. CDR1 SNHLY and CDR2 FYNNEI come from the germline V gene. This CDR3 is 16 amino acids long. J gave up 9 bases and V 5 bases, and 14 bases lay outside the gene matches. The CDR3, as DNA: TGTGCCAGCAGTTTAGATAATGGACTAGCGTCAGCTGAGCAGTTCTTC. Translating gives CASSLDNGLASAEQFF.

This clone was counted only a few times. The rearrangement uses TRBV27 and TRBJ1-5; a weak D match, TRBD1 (5 bases). The CDR3 is made up of 13 amino acids. CDR1 MNHEY and CDR2 SMNVEV come from the germline V gene (reference sequence). The V end was cut by 10 bases, the J end by 4 bases, with 14 bases between. DNA of the CDR3: TGTGCCACCTCGAGGGGAAGGAATCAGCCCCAGCATTTT. Translation gives CATSRGRNQPQHF.

The chain carries TRBV27 and TRBJ2-7; 7 bases map to TRBD2. With 6 bases clipped from V and 1 base from J, the junction kept 6 bases outside the gene matches. The CDR3 runs to 14 residues. Germline CDR1 and CDR2: MNHEY and SMNVEV (reference sequence). CDR3 region: CASRLAPSSYEQYF. DNA for the CDR3: TGTGCCAGCAGACTAGCGCCTAGTTCCTACGAGCAGTACTTC.

J is TRBJ2-3 and V is TRBV19, with D unresolved. CDR1 LNHDA and CDR2 SQIVND come from the germline V gene (reference sequence). The CDR3 loop spans 15 amino acids. The germline V and J ends were trimmed by 3 bases and 3 bases, with 13 bases remaining between them. For the CDR3, the DNA is TGTGCCAGTAGTATTCTCGGCTTGAGGACAGATACGCAGTATTTT. Its translation is CASSILGLRTDTQYF.

This clone was seen just once. This chain joins TRBV29-1 and TRBJ2-1; D not certain. V dropped 7 bases and J dropped 4 bases, with 11 bases sitting between them. The CDR3 has 12 residues. CDR1 SQVTM and CDR2 ANQGSEA come from the germline V gene. DNA of the CDR3: TGCAGCGAACGGGCTTTATACAATGAGCAGTTCTTC. Translated, it gives CSERALYNEQFF.

This chain uses TRBV7-8 with TRBJ2-2, with D uncertain. With 1 base removed from V and 1 base from J, the gap between germline ends came to 7 bases. The V gene's germline CDR1 is SGHVS and CDR2 FQNEAQ. CDR3 length equals 15 residues. CDR3: CASSLGQLNTGELFF. The CDR3 nucleotides are TGTGCCAGCAGCTTAGGCCAGCTGAACACCGGGGAGCTGTTTTTT.

CDR3 loop: CASSPLTGVLEYF. The CDR3, as DNA: TGTGCCAGCAGCCCGCTTACAGGCGTCCTGGAGTACTTC. This chain joins TRBV7-8 and TRBJ2-7; TRBD1 might be the D (5 bases). CDR1 is SGHVS, CDR2 FQNEAQ, per germline. Trimming pared 5 bases from V and 11 bases from J, leaving 19 bases between. This CDR3 spans 13 amino acids.

This clone was observed a single time. The chain combines TRBV6-6 with TRBJ2-4; 8 positions agree with TRBD1. The J segment lost 0 bases and the V segment lost 2 bases, leaving 3 bases of the junction unmatched. Germline lookup yields CDR1 MNHNY and CDR2 SVGAGI (reference sequence). The CDR3 extends over 16 amino acids. The CDR3 bases are TGTGCCAGCAGTTACCCGACAGGGGCAGCCAAAAACATTCAGTACTTC. Its protein is CASSYPTGAAKNIQYF.

The chain has TRBV6-6 and TRBJ2-7, with a possible D match to TRBD1 (6 bases). Per the germline V gene, CDR1 is MNHNY and CDR2 is SVGAGI (reference sequence). Trimming removed 6 bases at V and 5 bases at J, with 20 bases between. CDR3 length equals 15 residues. DNA of the CDR3: TGTGCCAGCAGAACCGGGACAAATTCCCGCCACGAGCAGTACTTC. Protein product: CASRTGTNSRHEQYF.

The chain carries TRBV11-2 and TRBJ2-3; 8 bases are a match to TRBD2. CDR1 and CDR2 (germline): SGHAT, FQNNGV. With 5 bases clipped from V and 3 bases from J, the junction kept 7 bases outside the gene matches. The CDR3 sequence is 15 residues long. CDR3 in amino acids: CASSVIPGGTDTQYF. The DNA of the CDR3 is TGTGCCAGCAGCGTAATACCGGGAGGGACAGATACGCAGTATTTT. Complete variable domain (other parts from reference TRBV11-2 and TRBJ2-3): EAGVAQSPRYKIIEKRQSVAFWCNPISGHATLYWYQQILGQGPKLLIQFQNNGVVDDSQLPKDRFSAERLKGVDSTLKIQPAKLEDSAVYLCASSVIPGGTDTQYFGPGTRLTVL.

As regards this clone: The same CDR3 arises from other DNA sequences in this sample as well. This sequence joins TRBV5-1 and TRBJ1-1; a possible D gene is TRBD1 (5 bases). CDR1 is SGHRS, CDR2 YFSETQ, per germline. This CDR3 region has 14 residues. The V end was cut by 4 bases, the J end by 1 base, with 11 bases between. DNA of the CDR3: TGCGCCAGCAGCGCCGACAGACGGAACACTGAAGCTTTCTTT. Its protein product is CASSADRRNTEAFF.

This clone was picked up a small number of times. The V and J genes are TRBV11-2 and TRBJ1-4; no clear D. Germline loops: CDR1 SGHAT, CDR2 FQNNGV. The CDR3 is made up of 14 amino acids. V shed 1 base and J shed 11 bases, with 14 bases lying between them. Written as DNA, the CDR3 is TGTGCCAGCAGCTTAGGCCCAGGAGCATGGAAACTGTTTTTT. This codes for CASSLGPGAWKLFF.

CDR3 loop: CASSIRVGRTVNTEAFF. CDR3 bases: TGTGCCAGTAGTATTAGGGTGGGTCGGACCGTGAACACTGAAGCTTTCTTT. The chain couples TRBV19 to TRBJ1-1; D uncertain. Per the germline V gene, CDR1 is LNHDA and CDR2 is SQIVND (reference sequence). The length of the CDR3 is 17 residues. V dropped 3 bases and J dropped 0 bases, with 17 bases sitting between them.